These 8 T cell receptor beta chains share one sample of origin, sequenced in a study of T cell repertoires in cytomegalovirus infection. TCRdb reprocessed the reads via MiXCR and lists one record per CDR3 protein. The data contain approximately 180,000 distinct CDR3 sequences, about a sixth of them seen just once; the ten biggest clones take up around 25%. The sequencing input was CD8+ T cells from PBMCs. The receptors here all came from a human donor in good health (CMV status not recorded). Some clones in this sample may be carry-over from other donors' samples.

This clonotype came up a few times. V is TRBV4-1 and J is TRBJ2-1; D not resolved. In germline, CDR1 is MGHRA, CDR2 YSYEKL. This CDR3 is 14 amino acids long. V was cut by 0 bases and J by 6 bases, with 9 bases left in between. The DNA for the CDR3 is TGCGCCAGCAGCCAAGATTACACGGGCAATGAGCAGTTCTTC. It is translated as CASSQDYTGNEQFF.

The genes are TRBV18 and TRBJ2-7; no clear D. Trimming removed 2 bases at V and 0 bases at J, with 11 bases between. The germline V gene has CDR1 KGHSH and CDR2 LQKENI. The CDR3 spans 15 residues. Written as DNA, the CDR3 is TGTGCCAGCTCACCATGGGAAATCAGCTCCTACGAGCAGTACTTC. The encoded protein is CASSPWEISSYEQYF.

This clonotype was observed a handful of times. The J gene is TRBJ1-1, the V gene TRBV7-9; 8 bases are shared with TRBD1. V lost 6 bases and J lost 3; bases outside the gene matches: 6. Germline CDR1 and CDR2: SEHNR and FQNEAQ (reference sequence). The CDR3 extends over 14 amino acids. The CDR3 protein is CASRPQGAHTEAFF. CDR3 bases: TGTGCCAGCAGGCCGCAGGGGGCGCACACTGAAGCTTTCTTT.

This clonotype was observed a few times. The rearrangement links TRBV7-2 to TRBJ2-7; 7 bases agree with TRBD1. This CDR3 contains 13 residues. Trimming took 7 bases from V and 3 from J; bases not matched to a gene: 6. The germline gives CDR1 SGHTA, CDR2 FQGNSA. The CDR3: CASNWAGGYEQYF. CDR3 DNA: TGTGCCAGCAACTGGGCAGGGGGCTACGAGCAGTACTTC.

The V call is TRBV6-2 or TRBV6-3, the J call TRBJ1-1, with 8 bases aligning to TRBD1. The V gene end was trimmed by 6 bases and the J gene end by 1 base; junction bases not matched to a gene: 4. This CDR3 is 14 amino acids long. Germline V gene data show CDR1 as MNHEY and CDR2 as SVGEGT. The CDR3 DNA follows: TGTGCCAGCAGACCAGGGGGCTCGAACACTGAAGCTTTCTTT. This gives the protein CASRPGGSNTEAFF.

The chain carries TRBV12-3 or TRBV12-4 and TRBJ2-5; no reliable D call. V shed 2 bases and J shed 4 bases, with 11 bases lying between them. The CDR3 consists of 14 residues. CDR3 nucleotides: TGTGCCAGCAGTTTATACAGCCCCGGAGAGACCCAGTACTTC. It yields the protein CASSLYSPGETQYF.

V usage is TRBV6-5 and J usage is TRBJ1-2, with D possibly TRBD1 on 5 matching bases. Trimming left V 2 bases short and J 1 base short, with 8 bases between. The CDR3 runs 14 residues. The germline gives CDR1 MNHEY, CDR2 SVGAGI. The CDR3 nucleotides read TGTGCCAGCAGTTACGGGGGGATTAACTATGGCTACACCTTC. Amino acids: CASSYGGINYGYTF.

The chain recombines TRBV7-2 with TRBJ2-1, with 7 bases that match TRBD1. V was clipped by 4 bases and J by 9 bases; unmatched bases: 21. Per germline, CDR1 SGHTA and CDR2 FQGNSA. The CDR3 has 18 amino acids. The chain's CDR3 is CASSYVWRDREIIGEQFF. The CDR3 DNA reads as TGTGCCAGCAGCTACGTCTGGCGTGACAGGGAAATTATCGGTGAGCAGTTCTTC.